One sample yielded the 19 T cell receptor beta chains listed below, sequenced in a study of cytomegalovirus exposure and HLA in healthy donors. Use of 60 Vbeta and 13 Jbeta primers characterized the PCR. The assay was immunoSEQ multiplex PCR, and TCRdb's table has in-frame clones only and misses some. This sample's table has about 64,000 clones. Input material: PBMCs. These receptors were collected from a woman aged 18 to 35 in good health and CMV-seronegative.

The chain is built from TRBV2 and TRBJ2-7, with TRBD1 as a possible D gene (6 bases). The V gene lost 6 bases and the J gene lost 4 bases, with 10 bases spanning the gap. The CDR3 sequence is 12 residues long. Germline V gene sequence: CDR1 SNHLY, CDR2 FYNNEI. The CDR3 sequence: CASSGDIYEQYF. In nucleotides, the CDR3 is TGTGCCAGCAGCGGGGACATATACGAGCAGTACTTC.

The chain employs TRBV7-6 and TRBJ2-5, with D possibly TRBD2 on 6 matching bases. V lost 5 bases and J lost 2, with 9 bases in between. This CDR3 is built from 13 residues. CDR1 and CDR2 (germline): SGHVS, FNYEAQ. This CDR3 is CASSEGTQETQYF. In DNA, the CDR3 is TGTGCCAGCAGCGAGGGGACTCAAGAGACCCAGTACTTC.

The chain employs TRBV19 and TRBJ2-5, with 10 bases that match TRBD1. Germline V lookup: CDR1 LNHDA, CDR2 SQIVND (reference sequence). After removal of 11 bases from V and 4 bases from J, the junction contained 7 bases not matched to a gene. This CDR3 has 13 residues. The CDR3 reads CAEDRGLRETQYF. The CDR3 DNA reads TGTGCCGAAGACAGGGGGCTACGAGAGACCCAGTACTTC. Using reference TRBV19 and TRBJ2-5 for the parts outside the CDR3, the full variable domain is DGGITQSPKYLFRKEGQNVTLSCEQNLNHDAMYWYRQDPGQGLRLIYYSQIVNDFQKGDIAEGYSVSREKKESFPLTVTSAQKNPTAFYLCAEDRGLRETQYFGPGTRLLVL.

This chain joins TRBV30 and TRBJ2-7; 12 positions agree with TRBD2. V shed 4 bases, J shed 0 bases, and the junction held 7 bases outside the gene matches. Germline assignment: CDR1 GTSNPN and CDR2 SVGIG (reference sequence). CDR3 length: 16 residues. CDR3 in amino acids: CAWKELAGGLSYEQYF. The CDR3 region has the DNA TGTGCCTGGAAGGAACTAGCGGGAGGCCTCTCCTACGAGCAGTACTTC.

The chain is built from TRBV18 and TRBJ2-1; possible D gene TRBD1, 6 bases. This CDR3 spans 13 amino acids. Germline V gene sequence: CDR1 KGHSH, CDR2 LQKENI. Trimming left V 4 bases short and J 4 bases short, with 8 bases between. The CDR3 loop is CASSRTEYNEQFF. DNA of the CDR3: TGTGCCAGCTCACGGACAGAGTACAATGAGCAGTTCTTC.

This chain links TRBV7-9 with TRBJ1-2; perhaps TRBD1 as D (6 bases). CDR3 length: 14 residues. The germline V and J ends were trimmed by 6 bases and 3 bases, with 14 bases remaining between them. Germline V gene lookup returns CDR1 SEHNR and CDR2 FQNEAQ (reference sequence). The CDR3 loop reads CASRRGGIDYGYTF. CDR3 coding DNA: TGTGCCAGCAGAAGGGGGGGTATCGACTATGGCTACACCTTC.

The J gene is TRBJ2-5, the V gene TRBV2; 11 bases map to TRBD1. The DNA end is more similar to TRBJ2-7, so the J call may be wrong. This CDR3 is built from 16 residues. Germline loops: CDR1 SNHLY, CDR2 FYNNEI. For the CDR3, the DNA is TGTGCCAGCGGATGGGACAGGGGGACAAGCTCCTACGAGCAGTACTTC. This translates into CASGWDRGTSSYEQYF.

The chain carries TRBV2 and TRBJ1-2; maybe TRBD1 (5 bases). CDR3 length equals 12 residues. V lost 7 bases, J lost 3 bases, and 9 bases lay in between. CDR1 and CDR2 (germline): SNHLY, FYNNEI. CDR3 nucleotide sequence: TGTGCCAGCACCGACAGTCACTATGGCTACACCTTC. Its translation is CASTDSHYGYTF.

CDR3 nucleotide sequence: TGCACCAGCAGCCACGATAGGTTGGGGCGGGAGACCCAGTACTTC. Residues: CTSSHDRLGRETQYF. The chain couples TRBV1 to TRBJ2-5; TRBD1, the table's D call, was not compared with the DNA. TRBV1 is classified as a pseudogene. The CDR3 is 15 residues long.

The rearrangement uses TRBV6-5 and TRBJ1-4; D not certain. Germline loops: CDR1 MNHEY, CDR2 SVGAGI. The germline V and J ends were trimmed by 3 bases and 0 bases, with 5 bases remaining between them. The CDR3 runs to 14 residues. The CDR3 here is CASSYIATNEKLFF. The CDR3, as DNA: TGTGCCAGCAGTTATATTGCAACTAATGAAAAACTGTTTTTT.

The CDR3 bases are TGTGCCAGCCAATTCTACGCTGAAGCTTTCTTT. Its protein product is CASQFYAEAFF. The chain joins TRBV25-1 to TRBJ1-1; no clear D. The CDR3 loop spans 11 amino acids. Germline V lookup: CDR1 MGHDK, CDR2 SYGVNS. The ends were cut back, 8 bases at V and 6 bases at J, with 10 bases in the middle.

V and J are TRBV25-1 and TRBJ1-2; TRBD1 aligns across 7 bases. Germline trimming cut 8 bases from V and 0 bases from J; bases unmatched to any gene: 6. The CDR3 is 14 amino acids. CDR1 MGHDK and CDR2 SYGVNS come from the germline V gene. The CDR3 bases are TGTGCCAGCGAGGACAGGCTAGCTAACTATGGCTACACCTTC. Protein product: CASEDRLANYGYTF.

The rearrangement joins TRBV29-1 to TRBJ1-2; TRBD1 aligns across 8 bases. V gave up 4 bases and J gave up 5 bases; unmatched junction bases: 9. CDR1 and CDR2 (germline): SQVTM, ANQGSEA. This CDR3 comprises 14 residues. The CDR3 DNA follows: TGCAGCGTTGGACAACACAGGGGGTTGTATGGCTACACCTTC. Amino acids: CSVGQHRGLYGYTF.

The CDR3 loop reads CASSLAASGRRYEQYF. CDR3 nucleotides: TGTGCCAGCAGCTTGGCGGCTAGCGGGAGACGGTACGAGCAGTACTTC. The chain links TRBV13 to TRBJ2-7; 10 bases fit TRBD2. The CDR3 contains 16 residues. V trimming: 3 bases; J trimming: 4 bases; junction bases outside the gene matches: 9. CDR1 and CDR2 from the germline V gene are PRHDT and FYEKMQ (reference sequence).

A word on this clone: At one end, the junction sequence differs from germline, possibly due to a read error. The CDR3 is CASSLARVNTEDFF. The CDR3 coding sequence is TGTGCCAGCAGCTTAGCCCGGGTCAACACTGAAGATTTCTTT. The V call is TRBV7-9, the J call TRBJ1-1; D remains unclear. Germline V lookup: CDR1 SEHNR, CDR2 FQNEAQ (reference sequence). This CDR3 is built from 14 residues.

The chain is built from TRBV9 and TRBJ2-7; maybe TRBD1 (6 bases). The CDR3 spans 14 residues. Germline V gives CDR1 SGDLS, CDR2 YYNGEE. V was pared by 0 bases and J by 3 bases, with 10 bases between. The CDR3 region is CASSVGPRGYEQYF. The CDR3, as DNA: TGTGCCAGCAGCGTAGGGCCCAGGGGCTACGAGCAGTACTTC.

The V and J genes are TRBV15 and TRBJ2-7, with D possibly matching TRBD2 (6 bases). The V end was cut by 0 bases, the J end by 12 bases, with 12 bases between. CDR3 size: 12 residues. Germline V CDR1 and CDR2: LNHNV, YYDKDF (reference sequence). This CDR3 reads CATSRDRRRGYF. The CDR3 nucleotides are TGTGCCACCAGCAGAGATCGGCGGAGGGGGTACTTC.

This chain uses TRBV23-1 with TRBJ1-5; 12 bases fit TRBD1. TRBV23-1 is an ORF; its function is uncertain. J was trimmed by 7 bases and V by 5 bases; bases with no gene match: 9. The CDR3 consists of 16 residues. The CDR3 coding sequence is TGCGCCAGCAGTGAGGGACAGGGGGCGCGAGGACAGCCCCAGCATTTT. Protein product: CASSEGQGARGQPQHF.

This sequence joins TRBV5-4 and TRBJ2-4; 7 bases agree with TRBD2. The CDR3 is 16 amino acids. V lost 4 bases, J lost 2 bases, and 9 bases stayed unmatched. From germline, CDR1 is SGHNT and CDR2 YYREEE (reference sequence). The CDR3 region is CASSREAGRPKNIQYF. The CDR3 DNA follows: TGTGCCAGCAGCCGAGAAGCGGGGAGACCCAAAAACATTCAGTACTTC.